What follows are 16 T cell receptor beta chains derived from one specimen sequenced in a study of CD8+ T cells in alopecia areata (dated by TCRdb to 2016 to 2019). Libraries were made using the immunoSEQ multiplex PCR assay. RNA was extracted from all samples and reverse transcribed into cDNA, which served as template for TCR sequencing. TCRdb stores this immuneACCESS table with in-frame sequences only. Part of the clones is absent; in the studies checked, under half of the shortfall reflects unresolved V genes, and no reason is known for the rest. A total of 200,000 to 250,000 clones appear in this sample, over 60% of them only once. More than 3.5% of the sample is in the top ten clones. What this sample's time point label stands for: 4 weeks on oral tofacitinib. The treatment or condition label of this sample denotes: oral pan-JAK inhibitor, 5-10 mg twice daily. Sample: CD4+ T cells sorted from blood, taken at week 4, from a patient treated with tofacitinib. These receptor sequences come from a human donor with alopecia areata.

This clone has only one observation. The chain couples TRBV18 to TRBJ1-2; 9 bases are a match to TRBD1. V dropped 5 bases and J dropped 4; count of bases not matched to a gene: 2. The CDR3 sequence is 13 residues long. CDR1 is KGHSH, CDR2 LQKENI, per germline. CDR3 residues: CASSSQGAYGYTF. CDR3 nucleotides: TGTGCCAGCTCATCACAGGGGGCCTATGGCTACACCTTC.

DNA for the CDR3: TGTGCCAGCAGTTTATCGAGGGGGAGGACAGATACGCAGTATTTT. It translates to CASSLSRGRTDTQYF. The rearrangement links TRBV27 to TRBJ2-3, with D tentatively TRBD1 or TRBD2 (6 bases each). The CDR3 runs 15 residues. CDR1 is MNHEY and CDR2 is SMNVEV in the germline V gene (reference sequence). Trimming removed 0 bases from V and 3 bases from J, with 10 bases in between.

This rearrangement joins TRBV5-6 to TRBJ2-4, with TRBD2 matching 14 bases. The germline gives CDR1 SGHDT, CDR2 YYEEEE. The V gene end was trimmed by 0 bases and the J gene end by 4 bases; junction bases not matched to a gene: 3. This CDR3 has 17 residues. CDR3 loop: CASSLAGLAGGKNIQYF. The CDR3 region has the DNA TGTGCCAGCAGCTTGGCCGGACTAGCGGGGGGAAAAAACATTCAGTACTTC. The full variable domain, rest sourced from reference TRBV5-6 and TRBJ2-4, is DAGVTQSPTHLIKTRGQQVTLRCSPKSGHDTVSWYQQALGQGPQFIFQYYEEEERQRGNFPDRFSGHQFPNYSSELNVNALLLGDSALYLCASSLAGLAGGKNIQYFGAGTRLSVL.

This clone was counted a few times. The chain couples TRBV7-9 to TRBJ1-2; D gene ambiguous. CDR3 length: 13 amino acids. Germline lookup yields CDR1 SEHNR and CDR2 FQNEAQ (reference sequence). V was cut by 5 bases and J by 6 bases, with 13 bases left in between. The CDR3 loop reads CASSPGARNGYTF. As DNA, the CDR3 is TGTGCCAGCAGCCCAGGAGCCAGAAATGGCTACACCTTC.

The chain combines TRBV2 with TRBJ2-7; no firm D call. The CDR3 loop spans 10 amino acids. Germline CDR1 is SNHLY and CDR2 is FYNNEI. Trimming pared 3 bases from V and 3 bases from J, leaving 0 bases between. CDR3 protein: CASSDYEQYF. The CDR3 DNA reads TGTGCCAGCAGTGACTACGAGCAGTACTTC. Filled out from reference TRBV2 and TRBJ2-7, the complete variable domain reads EPEVTQTPSHQVTQMGQEVILRCVPISNHLYFYWYRQILGQKVEFLVSFYNNEISEKSEIFDDQFSVERPDGSNFTLKIRSTKLEDSAMYFCASSDYEQYFGPGTRLTVT.

This rearrangement joins TRBV29-1 to TRBJ1-2; D not resolved. Germline-derived CDR1 and CDR2 are SQVTM and ANQGSEA. The CDR3 has 11 amino acids. V lost 4 bases and J lost 7, with 10 bases in between. As DNA, the CDR3 is TGCAGCGTTGTAGGGAGTGGTGGCTACACCTTC. Translated: CSVVGSGGYTF.

The sample holds one count of this clone. This sequence joins TRBV6-5 and TRBJ1-2, with TRBD1 as a possible D gene (5 bases). The CDR3 length is 14 residues. V dropped 0 bases and J dropped 3 bases, with 8 bases sitting between them. CDR1 and CDR2 (germline): MNHEY, SVGAGI. The CDR3 DNA reads TGTGCCAGCAGTTACTCGTGGGGGGACTATGGCTACACCTTC. It encodes CASSYSWGDYGYTF.

The chain couples TRBV30 to TRBJ1-6; D gene unclear. The CDR3 is made up of 19 amino acids. Trimming pared 4 bases from V and 0 bases from J, leaving 22 bases between. The germline V gene encodes CDR1 GTSNPN and CDR2 SVGIG (reference sequence). CDR3 in amino acids: CAWTLPFGRRSSYNSPLHF. The CDR3 region has the DNA TGTGCCTGGACTTTACCCTTTGGCAGGCGGAGCTCCTATAATTCACCCCTCCACTTT.

The chain employs TRBV2 and TRBJ2-6; the D gene is possibly TRBD1 (5 bases). The CDR3 is 15 amino acids. The V and J ends lost 9 bases and 0 bases respectively, with 12 bases between them. Germline V lookup: CDR1 SNHLY, CDR2 FYNNEI. CDR3 nucleotide sequence: TGTGCCAGTCTACTTGGACACTCTGGGGCCAACGTCCTGACTTTC. Translating gives CASLLGHSGANVLTF.

The chain has TRBV11-2 and TRBJ2-5; a weak D match, TRBD2 (5 bases). V lost 0 bases and J lost 1, with 9 bases in between. CDR3 size: 15 residues. Germline V gene sequence: CDR1 SGHAT, CDR2 FQNNGV. The CDR3: CASSLDGTSQETQYF. The DNA of the CDR3 is TGTGCCAGCAGCTTAGATGGCACTAGCCAAGAGACCCAGTACTTC. Together with reference TRBV11-2 and TRBJ2-5, the CDR3 gives the full variable domain: EAGVAQSPRYKIIEKRQSVAFWCNPISGHATLYWYQQILGQGPKLLIQFQNNGVVDDSQLPKDRFSAERLKGVDSTLKIQPAKLEDSAVYLCASSLDGTSQETQYFGPGTRLLVL.

This clone was seen just once. The rearrangement links TRBV19 to TRBJ1-5; 11 positions agree with TRBD1. Germline CDR1 reads LNHDA; CDR2 reads SQIVND (reference sequence). J gave up 6 bases and V 4 bases, and 2 bases lay outside the gene matches. The CDR3 contains 14 residues. The CDR3 sequence is CASSRDRGAQPQHF. CDR3 sequence (DNA): TGTGCCAGTAGTAGGGACAGGGGGGCTCAGCCCCAGCATTTT.

The chain employs TRBV14 and TRBJ1-6; D not certain. Germline V lookup: CDR1 SGHDN, CDR2 FVKESK. CDR3 size: 12 residues. V was pared by 1 base and J by 7 bases, with 2 bases between. CDR3 nucleotide sequence: TGTGCCAGCAGCCAAGGGAATTCACCCCTCCACTTT. This codes for CASSQGNSPLHF.

V is TRBV29-1 and J is TRBJ1-2, with D possibly TRBD1 on 6 matching bases. The CDR3 covers 13 residues. Trimming removed 5 bases at V and 6 bases at J, with 16 bases between. Per germline, CDR1 SQVTM and CDR2 ANQGSEA. CDR3 coding DNA: TGCAGCGTTACACTTACAGGGATGGATGGCTACACCTTC. This encodes CSVTLTGMDGYTF. Filled out from reference TRBV29-1 and TRBJ1-2, the complete variable domain reads SAVISQKPSRDICQRGTSLTIQCQVDSQVTMMFWYRQQPGQSLTLIATANQGSEATYESGFVIDKFPISRPNLTFSTLTVSNMSPEDSSIYLCSVTLTGMDGYTFGSGTRLTVV.

The chain carries TRBV4-2 and TRBJ2-7; the D call may be TRBD1 or TRBD2 (6 bases each). Germline-derived CDR1 and CDR2 are LGHNA and YNFKEQ. V dropped 4 bases and J dropped 7 bases, with 20 bases sitting between them. The CDR3 runs 15 residues. DNA for the CDR3: TGTGCCAGCAGCCCAGGGGACTCCCGTTTCGGGGAGCAGTACTTC. Its translation: CASSPGDSRFGEQYF.

The V call is TRBV11-2, the J call TRBJ1-1; tentatively, D is TRBD1 (6 bases). Germline V gene lookup returns CDR1 SGHAT and CDR2 FQNNGV. The CDR3 spans 14 residues. V dropped 3 bases and J dropped 2 bases, with 10 bases sitting between them. The CDR3 is CASSFVDSNTEAFF. DNA of the CDR3: TGTGCCAGCAGCTTTGTGGACAGCAACACTGAAGCTTTCTTT.

V is TRBV6-6 and J is TRBJ2-7, with TRBD2 matching 9 bases. This CDR3 spans 14 amino acids. V trimming: 6 bases; J trimming: 2 bases; junction bases outside the gene matches: 5. The germline CDR1 and CDR2 sequences are MNHNY and SVGAGI (reference sequence). The CDR3: CASRGGGATYEQYF. In nucleotides, the CDR3 is TGTGCCAGCAGAGGCGGGGGGGCCACCTACGAGCAGTACTTC.